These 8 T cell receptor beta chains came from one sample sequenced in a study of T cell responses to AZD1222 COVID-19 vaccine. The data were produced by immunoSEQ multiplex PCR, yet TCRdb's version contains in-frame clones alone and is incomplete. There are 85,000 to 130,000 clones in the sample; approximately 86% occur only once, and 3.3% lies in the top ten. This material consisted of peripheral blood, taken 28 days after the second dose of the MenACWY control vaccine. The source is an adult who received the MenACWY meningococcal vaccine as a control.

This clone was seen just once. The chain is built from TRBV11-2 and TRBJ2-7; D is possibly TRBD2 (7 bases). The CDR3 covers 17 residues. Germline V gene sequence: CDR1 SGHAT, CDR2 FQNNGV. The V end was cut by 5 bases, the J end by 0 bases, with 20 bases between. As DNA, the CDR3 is TGTGCCAGCAGCGTGTCGGGGGGCGGCCGGAGCTCCTACGAGCAGTACTTC. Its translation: CASSVSGGGRSSYEQYF.

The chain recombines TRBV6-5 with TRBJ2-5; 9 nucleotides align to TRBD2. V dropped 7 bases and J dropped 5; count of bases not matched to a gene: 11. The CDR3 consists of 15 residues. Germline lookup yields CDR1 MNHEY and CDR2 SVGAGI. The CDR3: CASKAYQRGVETQYF. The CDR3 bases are TGTGCCAGCAAGGCTTACCAGCGGGGGGTCGAGACCCAGTACTTC.

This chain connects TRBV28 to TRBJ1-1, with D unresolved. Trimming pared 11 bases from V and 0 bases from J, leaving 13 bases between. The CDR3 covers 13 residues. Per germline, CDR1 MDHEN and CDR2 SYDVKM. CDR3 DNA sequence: TGTGCCGCCTCGCGGGAGCTGAACACTGAAGCTTTCTTT. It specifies CAASRELNTEAFF.

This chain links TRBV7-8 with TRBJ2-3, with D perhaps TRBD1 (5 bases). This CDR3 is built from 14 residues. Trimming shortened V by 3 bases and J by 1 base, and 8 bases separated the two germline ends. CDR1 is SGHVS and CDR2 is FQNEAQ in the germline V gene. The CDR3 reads CASSFQGGTDTQYF. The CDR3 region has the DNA TGTGCCAGCAGCTTCCAAGGGGGCACAGATACGCAGTATTTT. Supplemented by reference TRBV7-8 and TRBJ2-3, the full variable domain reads GAGVSQSPRYKVAKRGQDVALRCDPISGHVSLFWYQQALGQGPEFLTYFQNEAQLDKSGLPSDRFFAERPEGSVSTLKIQRTQQEDSAVYLCASSFQGGTDTQYFGPGTRLTVL.

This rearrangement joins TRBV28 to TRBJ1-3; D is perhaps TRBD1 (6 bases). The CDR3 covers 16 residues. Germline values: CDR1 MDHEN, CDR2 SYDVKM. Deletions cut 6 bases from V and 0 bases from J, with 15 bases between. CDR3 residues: CASRPADSFSGNTIYF. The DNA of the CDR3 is TGTGCCAGCAGACCCGCGGACAGCTTCTCTGGAAACACCATATATTTT.

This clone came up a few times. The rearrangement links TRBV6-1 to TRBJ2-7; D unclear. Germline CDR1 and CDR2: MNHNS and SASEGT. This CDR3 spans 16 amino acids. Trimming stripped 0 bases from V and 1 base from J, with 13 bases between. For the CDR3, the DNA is TGTGCCAGCAGTGAAGCATACCGGGCACATTCCTACGAGCAGTACTTC. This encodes CASSEAYRAHSYEQYF.

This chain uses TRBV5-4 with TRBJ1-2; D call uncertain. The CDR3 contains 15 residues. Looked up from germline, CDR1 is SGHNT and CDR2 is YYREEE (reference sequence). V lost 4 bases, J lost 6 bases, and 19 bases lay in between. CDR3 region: CASSLSGVRGDGYTF. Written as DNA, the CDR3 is TGTGCCAGCAGCCTATCCGGGGTCCGCGGGGATGGCTACACCTTC. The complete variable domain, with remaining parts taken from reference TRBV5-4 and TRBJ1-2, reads ETGVTQSPTHLIKTRGQQVTLRCSSQSGHNTVSWYQQALGQGPQFIFQYYREEENGRGNFPPRFSGLQFPNYSSELNVNALELDDSALYLCASSLSGVRGDGYTFGSGTRLTVV.

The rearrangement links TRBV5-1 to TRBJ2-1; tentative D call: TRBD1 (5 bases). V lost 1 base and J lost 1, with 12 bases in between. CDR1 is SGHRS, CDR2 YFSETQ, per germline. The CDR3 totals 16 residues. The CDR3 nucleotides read TGCGCCAGCAGCTTGAGTGCAGGGCGGTCCTACAATGAGCAGTTCTTC. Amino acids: CASSLSAGRSYNEQFF.